This T cell receptor (beta chain) was identified in a study of human CD4 T cells and Enterobacteriaceae (dated by TCRdb to the early 2020s). On this clone: Its antigen is currently not known. Qualities for individual bases were not recorded, and no much larger clone is one base off.

On a FACSAria III, memory CD4+ T cells were FACS-sorted to over 98% purity, defined as all CD4+ cells except CD45RA+CCR7+CD95- naive cells. Healthy donor blood was obtained from blood donation centers in Switzerland. Positive selection with CD4 and CD14 magnetic microbeads was used to enrich total CD4+ T cells and monocytes. Before sorting, CD8+, CD14+, CD16+, CD56+, CD19+ and CD25-bright cells were excluded. In a couple of blood donors, total memory CD4+ T cells were sequenced directly ex vivo to assess in vivo expansion of bacteria-reactive clonotypes. Ficoll-Paque Plus was used to isolate peripheral blood mononuclear cells from donor blood. The full study reports these points: The reactivity of ex vivo clonotypes was inferred solely through the matching of nucleotide sequences to CFSE-low cultures from the same donors. Compared with specific clonotypes, broadly cross-reactive clonotypes seemed more expanded ex vivo, with about 55% of the 19 and about three fifths of the roughly 35 falling in the top 5%.

The CDR3 runs 16 amino acids, cysteine and phenylalanine included. Only the CDR3 DNA is retained, 48 bases long and in frame from the first base. Ends trimmed: V by 5 bases, J by 2 bases; bases unmatched to a gene: 11. As encoded in the germline V gene (reference sequence), CDR1 is MNHEY while CDR2 is SMNVEV. Deep-level sequencing was performed on ex vivo total memory CD4+ samples, with a detection sensitivity of one cell in 200,000. Genomic DNA was extracted from cell pellets with the QIAamp DNA Micro Kit, and its quantity and purity were checked by spectrophotometry. The immunoSEQ multiplex PCR assay was used to amplify the TCR Vbeta CDR3 regions. Sequencing of amplicons was performed on the Illumina HiSeq platform. The retrieved sequences were 87 nucleotides long and included the CDR3 region. The source study handled its data this way. Each unique productive TCR Vbeta nucleotide sequence counted as a clonotype and was quantified by productive template frequency from ImmunoSEQ Analyzer V3.0. Expanded clonotypes were defined by a threshold at the top 5th percentile of each frequency-ranked repertoire. Repertoire overlap was calculated as Chao-Jaccard using the R package fossil and displayed by nonmetric multidimensional scaling using the R package MASS. TCRdb stores this immuneACCESS table with in-frame sequences only. Part of the clones is absent; in the studies checked, under half of the shortfall reflects unresolved V genes, and no reason is known for the rest. V, J and clone size were drawn from that table, and D and trimming were deduced from the DNA. Across this sample there are some 29,000 clones, with just under 85% seen only once. The ten largest clones add up to over 1.5% of the sample.

This receptor was obtained from a human donor in good health. Source material: memory CD4+ T cells from blood. The sample's cell subset or site label, in plain terms: total memory CD4 T cells sorted directly ex vivo, unstimulated. The chain is encoded by TRBV27 joined to TRBJ2-7, and 8 junctional nucleotides match TRBD1. The bases are TGTGCCAGCAGTCCACTCCGAGGACAGGGAACCTACGAGCAGTACTTC. This translates into CASSPLRGQGTYEQYF.